Listed here are 21 T cell receptor beta chains from one sample, sequenced in a study of immune evolution from preneoplasia to lung adenocarcinoma. Sequenced by immunoSEQ multiplex PCR; TCRdb stores in-frame clones only, minus some. The top ten hold roughly 12% of the sample, which has around 9,300 clones, more than 70% seen once. Input material: FFPE lung adenocarcinoma in situ tissue. Receptors originate from an older person with lung adenocarcinoma.

In nucleotides, the CDR3 is TGTGCCAGCAGTGAAGGGGGATTTAACTATGGCTACACCTTC. This sequence encodes CASSEGGFNYGYTF. This chain connects TRBV2 to TRBJ1-2; D is unclear. Germline assignment: CDR1 SNHLY and CDR2 FYNNEI. The CDR3 has 14 amino acids. V dropped 1 base and J dropped 1 base, with 7 bases sitting between them.

Here the CDR3 DNA reads TGTGCCAGCAGTTATACTCGGACTCATGAGCAGTTCTTC. The encoded protein is CASSYTRTHEQFF. The chain employs TRBV6-5 and TRBJ2-1, with D possibly TRBD2 on 5 matching bases. V lost 3 bases to trimming and J lost 8 bases, with 11 bases between them. The germline V gene encodes CDR1 MNHEY and CDR2 SVGAGI. This CDR3 has 13 amino acids.

The rearrangement joins TRBV6-5 to TRBJ2-3; 7 bases are shared with TRBD2. This CDR3 region has 12 residues. V dropped 8 bases and J dropped 1; count of bases not matched to a gene: 0. Germline loops: CDR1 MNHEY, CDR2 SVGAGI. CDR3 DNA: TGTGCCAGCGGGGGGGGCACAGATACGCAGTATTTT. Translating it yields CASGGGTDTQYF.

The chain links TRBV21-1 to TRBJ2-7. TRBV21-1 is a known pseudogene. The CDR3 length is 16 residues. DNA for the CDR3: TGTGCCAGCAGCACCCTGGCGGACGGCAGACCCTACGAGCAGTACTTC. Translation: CASSTLADGRPYEQYF.

V and J are TRBV7-2 and TRBJ2-3, with D unclear. The CDR3 runs to 12 residues. Germline lookup yields CDR1 SGHTA and CDR2 FQGNSA. V was clipped by 7 bases and J by 5 bases, with 10 bases between them. As DNA, the CDR3 is TGTGCCAGCACCTCGTTACAAGATACGCAGTATTTT. Translating it yields CASTSLQDTQYF.

This chain connects TRBV29-1 to TRBJ2-7, with D possibly called TRBD1 or TRBD2 (5 bases each). CDR3 length equals 13 residues. V was clipped by 4 bases and J by 2 bases, with 12 bases between them. Germline CDR1 SQVTM, CDR2 ANQGSEA. The CDR3 coding sequence is TGCAGCGTTGTGAGGGGTAACACCTACGAGCAGTACTTC. Translating gives CSVVRGNTYEQYF.

The chain employs TRBV15 and TRBJ2-3, with no clear D. Per germline, CDR1 LNHNV and CDR2 YYDKDF (reference sequence). The CDR3 spans 12 residues. The V and J ends lost 5 bases and 5 bases respectively, with 8 bases between them. This CDR3 is CATSDRRDTQYF. CDR3 nucleotide sequence: TGTGCCACCAGCGACCGTCGAGATACGCAGTATTTT.

The rearrangement uses TRBV18 and TRBJ1-4, with D unclear. The CDR3 length is 15 residues. V dropped 2 bases and J dropped 3 bases, with 10 bases sitting between them. The V gene's germline CDR1 is KGHSH and CDR2 LQKENI. In DNA, the CDR3 is TGTGCCAGCTCACCATCGGGGAACCCTAATGAAAAACTGTTTTTT. Protein: CASSPSGNPNEKLFF.

The chain uses TRBV6-6 and TRBJ2-6; D may be TRBD1 (6 bases). V was pared by 4 bases and J by 3 bases, with 10 bases between. From germline, CDR1 is MNHNY and CDR2 SVGAGI (reference sequence). The CDR3 loop spans 15 amino acids. The CDR3, as DNA: TGTGCCAGCAGTTCCCGGACAGATGGGGCCAACGTCCTGACTTTC. It codes for CASSSRTDGANVLTF.

The CDR3 DNA reads TGTGCCAGCAGCGTTTGGCCTAGACTAGCGGGGGGCGATTCGACCAAAAACATTCAGTACTTC. This gives the protein CASSVWPRLAGGDSTKNIQYF. The chain joins TRBV9 to TRBJ2-4; 13 bases are shared with TRBD2. The CDR3 sequence is 21 residues long. CDR1 is SGDLS, CDR2 YYNGEE, per germline. V was pared by 2 bases and J by 2 bases, with 16 bases of the junction left unmatched.

V gene TRBV6-5 combines with J gene TRBJ1-5, with D maybe TRBD1 (6 bases). The length of the CDR3 is 15 residues. Germline V CDR1 and CDR2: MNHEY, SVGAGI. V lost 0 bases, J lost 5 bases, and 11 bases lay in between. The CDR3 loop is CASSYSRGGDQPQHF. CDR3 coding DNA: TGTGCCAGCAGTTACTCGAGGGGGGGAGATCAGCCCCAGCATTTT.

V usage is TRBV2 and J usage is TRBJ1-1; D gene ambiguous. Germline V gives CDR1 SNHLY, CDR2 FYNNEI. V dropped 8 bases and J dropped 8 bases, with 21 bases sitting between them. The CDR3 length is 14 residues. CDR3 sequence: CASSLSDLAGEAFF. In DNA form, the CDR3 reads TGTGCCAGCTCCCTGAGCGACCTTGCTGGGGAAGCTTTCTTT.

The rearrangement uses TRBV6-5 and TRBJ2-6; D unresolved. V gave up 2 bases and J gave up 0 bases, with 2 bases separating them. Germline lookup yields CDR1 MNHEY and CDR2 SVGAGI. The CDR3 totals 14 residues. The CDR3 spells CASSYSSGANVLTF. The CDR3 coding sequence is TGTGCCAGCAGTTACAGCTCTGGGGCCAACGTCCTGACTTTC.

This chain uses TRBV7-2 with TRBJ2-7; unclear D gene. The CDR3 is 13 residues long. V was trimmed by 4 bases and J by 2 bases, leaving 9 bases between them. The germline V gene encodes CDR1 SGHTA and CDR2 FQGNSA. The CDR3 protein is CASSSHHPYEQYF. The CDR3 nucleotides are TGTGCCAGCAGCTCCCACCACCCCTACGAGCAGTACTTC.

By share, this clone counts as medium-sized. DNA for the CDR3: TGTGCCAGCAGCCATGGGCTCGAAAACATTCAGTACTTC. Amino acids: CASSHGLENIQYF. This sequence joins TRBV5-8 and TRBJ2-4, with D unclear. The germline V and J ends were trimmed by 4 bases and 5 bases, with 10 bases remaining between them. The germline V gene encodes CDR1 SGHTS and CDR2 YDEGEE. This CDR3 contains 13 residues.

The chain joins TRBV2 to TRBJ2-5; a possible D gene is TRBD1 (6 bases). The germline CDR1 and CDR2 sequences are SNHLY and FYNNEI. Trimming cost V 8 bases and J 5 bases, with 12 bases left between them. The CDR3 extends over 12 amino acids. The CDR3 spells CASSQGRETQYF. The CDR3 nucleotides read TGTGCCAGCTCACAGGGTCGGGAGACCCAGTACTTC.

This chain connects TRBV28 to TRBJ1-1, with D maybe TRBD1 (6 bases). Germline V gene lookup returns CDR1 MDHEN and CDR2 SYDVKM. This CDR3 is 11 amino acids long. V gave up 5 bases and J gave up 10 bases, with 11 bases separating them. CDR3 residues: CASSSTGLAFF. CDR3 nucleotide sequence: TGTGCCAGCAGTAGTACAGGGCTAGCTTTCTTT. Full variable domain (outside the CDR3, taken from reference TRBV28 and TRBJ1-1): DVKVTQSSRYLVKRTGEKVFLECVQDMDHENMFWYRQDPGLGLRLIYFSYDVKMKEKGDIPEGYSVSREKKERFSLILESASTNQTSMYLCASSSTGLAFFGQGTRLTVV.

This clone was seen once. This chain uses TRBV12-5 with TRBJ1-1; TRBD1 matches at 7 bases. The CDR3 is made up of 17 amino acids. Trimming removed 0 bases from V and 1 base from J; junction bases left unmatched: 8. Germline CDR1 reads LGHNT; CDR2 reads FRNRAP. CDR3: CASGLVLEQGKNTEAFF. The DNA for the CDR3 is TGTGCTAGTGGTTTGGTACTCGAACAGGGGAAGAACACTGAAGCTTTCTTT.

This clone was observed a few times. The V call is TRBV5-1, the J call TRBJ1-4; 10 bases are shared with TRBD1. CDR1 is SGHRS and CDR2 is YFSETQ in the germline V gene. The V segment lost 7 bases and the J segment 8 bases; nucleotides outside the gene matches: 11. The CDR3 totals 15 residues. Here the CDR3 reads CASAKTGGAREKLFF. CDR3 DNA: TGCGCCAGCGCCAAGACAGGGGGCGCGAGAGAAAAACTGTTTTTT.

The chain has TRBV5-6 and TRBJ2-7; a weak D match, TRBD2 (6 bases). Germline CDR1 is SGHDT and CDR2 is YYEEEE. The V and J ends lost 0 bases and 2 bases respectively, with 9 bases between them. This CDR3 is 14 amino acids long. In nucleotides, the CDR3 is TGTGCCAGCAGCTTGGGGAGGGTGACCTACGAGCAGTACTTC. This gives the protein CASSLGRVTYEQYF.

The chain couples TRBV11-2 to TRBJ2-5; 13 nucleotides match TRBD2. Germline assignment: CDR1 SGHAT and CDR2 FQNNGV. With 2 bases clipped from V and 5 bases from J, the junction kept 8 bases outside the gene matches. This CDR3 has 17 residues. This CDR3 is CASSLTFTSGGAETQYF. The CDR3 nucleotides read TGTGCCAGCAGCTTAACCTTCACTAGCGGGGGGGCCGAGACCCAGTACTTC.